This T cell receptor beta chain came from a study of early T cells in non-severe SARS-CoV-2 infection. The germline CDR1 and CDR2 sequences are DFQATT and SNEGSKA (reference sequence). The V gene lost 3 bases and the J gene lost 6 bases, with 18 bases spanning the gap. CDR3 length equals 15 residues. TCRdb passed the 5' RACE reads through MiXCR, listing each CDR3 protein once. The top ten clones hold about 3.4% of a sample with under 70,000 distinct CDR3 sequences, 5.9% of them seen once. This sequence was found in an adult who was a healthcare worker with PCR-confirmed SARS-CoV-2 infection or an uninfected control (not recorded which). The rearrangement uses TRBV20-1 and TRBJ2-1, with D possibly being TRBD2 (6 bases). The specimen was whole blood, collected at baseline. CDR3 residues: CSASVGRGLANEQFF. In DNA form, the CDR3 reads TGCAGTGCTAGTGTTGGGCGGGGACTGGCCAATGAGCAGTTCTTC.